Below are 10 T cell receptor beta chains sequenced from a single sample in a study of shared clonotypes between healthy human individuals. The assay was immunoSEQ multiplex PCR, and TCRdb's table has in-frame clones only and misses some. The sample shows roughly 2.5 million clones, more than 80% of them seen only once. Sequenced material: naive CD4+ T cells sorted from blood. The subset here: CD45RA+ positively selected. The receptors come from a man between 18 and 29 years old in good health.

This clone has a single count. The chain combines TRBV19 with TRBJ2-3, with unresolved D. Trimming cost V 5 bases and J 2 bases, with 8 bases left between them. In germline, CDR1 is LNHDA, CDR2 SQIVND (reference sequence). The CDR3 contains 13 residues. CDR3 DNA: TGTGCCAGTAGTTGGCTACACACAGATACGCAGTATTTT. It is translated as CASSWLHTDTQYF.

The chain recombines TRBV5-4 with TRBJ2-3; 11 nucleotides match TRBD2. The junction had 10 bases not matched to a gene; V was cut back by 4 bases and J by 3 bases. The CDR3 totals 17 residues. Per germline, CDR1 SGHNT and CDR2 YYREEE (reference sequence). CDR3 sequence reads: CASSSKLAGDGTDTQYF. The DNA for the CDR3 is TGTGCCAGCAGCAGTAAACTAGCGGGAGATGGTACAGATACGCAGTATTTT.

This chain joins TRBV4-3 and TRBJ1-2; possible D gene TRBD1, 5 bases. Trimming left V 0 bases short and J 5 bases short, with 7 bases between. The germline V gene has CDR1 LGHNA and CDR2 YSLEER. CDR3 length: 13 residues. As DNA, the CDR3 is TGCGCCAGCAGCCAAGAGTGGGGGTATGGCTACACCTTC. Translated, it gives CASSQEWGYGYTF.

The chain carries TRBV7-8 and TRBJ2-7; D perhaps matches TRBD1 (6 bases). The CDR3 consists of 14 residues. Germline CDR1 and CDR2: SGHVS and FQNEAQ. With 2 bases removed from V and 6 bases from J, the gap between germline ends came to 14 bases. The CDR3 bases are TGTGCCAGCAGCTTACGTCCAGGGGTCGGCGAGCAGTACTTC. Translation gives CASSLRPGVGEQYF. The variable domain in full, with the rest retrieved from reference TRBV7-8 and TRBJ2-7, is GAGVSQSPRYKVAKRGQDVALRCDPISGHVSLFWYQQALGQGPEFLTYFQNEAQLDKSGLPSDRFFAERPEGSVSTLKIQRTQQEDSAVYLCASSLRPGVGEQYFGPGTRLTVT.

The V gene is TRBV7-9, the J gene TRBJ2-7; the match to TRBD1 covers 9 bases. Germline V lookup: CDR1 SEHNR, CDR2 FQNEAQ (reference sequence). The V gene end was trimmed by 3 bases and the J gene end by 5 bases; junction bases not matched to a gene: 20. The CDR3 contains 19 residues. CDR3 DNA sequence: TGTGCCAGCAGCTTGGTCCCGAAACAGGGGGCCCCGGCTGGGCACGAGCAGTACTTC. It codes for CASSLVPKQGAPAGHEQYF.

In its sample, this clone was seen once. The CDR3 region is CAISRGLGQVAGNTIYF. The CDR3 DNA is TGTGCCATCAGTCGCGGTCTGGGACAGGTGGCTGGAAACACCATATATTTT. The chain has TRBV10-3 and TRBJ1-3; 8 bases are shared with TRBD1. Trimming took 5 bases from V and 2 from J; bases not matched to a gene: 11. Germline CDR1 ENHRY, CDR2 SYGVKD. The CDR3 covers 17 residues.

This clone showed up just once. This sequence joins TRBV7-2 and TRBJ2-2; D is possibly TRBD2 (5 bases). Trimming removed 6 bases from V and 4 bases from J, with 12 bases in between. This CDR3 has 14 residues. Germline V gives CDR1 SGHTA, CDR2 FQGNSA. Here the CDR3 DNA reads TGTGCCAGCAGTCTAGCTTTAATCACCGGGGAGCTGTTTTTT. It is translated as CASSLALITGELFF.

The gene calls are TRBV4-3 and TRBJ2-4, with D possibly matching TRBD1 (5 bases). The V end lost 1 base, the J end lost 0 bases, and 7 bases lay between the germline ends. The V gene's germline CDR1 is LGHNA and CDR2 YSLEER. This CDR3 is 15 amino acids long. The DNA of the CDR3 is TGCGCCAGCAGCCAAGGACAGCTAGCCAAAAACATTCAGTACTTC. Its translation: CASSQGQLAKNIQYF.

The chain uses TRBV5-1 and TRBJ2-7; 7 bases map to TRBD1. The CDR3 is made up of 12 amino acids. J lost 6 bases, V lost 5 bases, and 5 bases had no gene match. The germline gives CDR1 SGHRS, CDR2 YFSETQ. The CDR3 loop reads CASSIQGIEQYF. DNA for the CDR3: TGCGCCAGCAGTATACAGGGGATCGAGCAGTACTTC.

The V gene is TRBV6-4, the J gene TRBJ2-2; TRBD2 matches at 15 bases. The junction had 8 bases not matched to a gene; V was cut back by 8 bases and J by 4 bases. Germline assignment: CDR1 MRHNA and CDR2 SNTAGT. CDR3 length: 17 residues. DNA for the CDR3: TGTGCCAGCCGAGGACTAGCGGGAGGGCCGGGCACCGGGGAGCTGTTTTTT. Translation gives CASRGLAGGPGTGELFF.